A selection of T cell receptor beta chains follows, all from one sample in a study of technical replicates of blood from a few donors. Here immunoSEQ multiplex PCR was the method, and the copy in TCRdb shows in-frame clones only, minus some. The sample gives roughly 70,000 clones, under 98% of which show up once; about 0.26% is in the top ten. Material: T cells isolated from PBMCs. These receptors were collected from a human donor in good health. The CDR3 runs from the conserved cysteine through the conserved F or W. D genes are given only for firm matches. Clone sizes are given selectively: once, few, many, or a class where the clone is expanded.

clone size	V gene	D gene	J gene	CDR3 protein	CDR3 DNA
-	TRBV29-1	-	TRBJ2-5	CSVEGETQYF	TGCAGCGTTGAGGGCGAGACCCAGTACTTC
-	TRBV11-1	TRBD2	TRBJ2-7	CASSFDGTRLSYEQYF	TGTGCCAGCAGCTTCGATGGGACTAGGCTAAGCTACGAGCAGTACTTC
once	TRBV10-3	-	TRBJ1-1	CAISPFTGNTEAFF	TGTGCCATCAGCCCTTTCACAGGGAACACTGAAGCTTTCTTT
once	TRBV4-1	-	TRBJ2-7	CASSQIVANEQYF	TGCGCCAGCAGCCAAATAGTCGCGAACGAGCAGTACTTC
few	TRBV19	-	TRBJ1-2	CASSMTNYGYTF	TGTGCCAGTAGTATGACAAACTATGGCTACACCTTC
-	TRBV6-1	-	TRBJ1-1	CASSEGVNTEAFF	TGTGCCAGCAGTGAAGGCGTCAACACTGAAGCTTTCTTT
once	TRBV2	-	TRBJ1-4	CASSEAELRINEKLFF	TGTGCCAGCAGTGAAGCAGAATTGCGGATCAATGAAAAACTGTTTTTT
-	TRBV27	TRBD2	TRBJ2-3	CASSLIAGGPDTQYF	TGTGCCAGCAGTTTAATAGCGGGAGGGCCAGATACGCAGTATTTT
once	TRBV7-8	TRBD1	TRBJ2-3	CASSDRTGETDTQYF	TGTGCCAGCAGCGACCGGACAGGGGAAACAGATACGCAGTATTTT
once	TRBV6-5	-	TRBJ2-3	CASSYWAGADTQYF	TGTGCCAGCAGTTACTGGGCAGGGGCAGATACGCAGTATTTT
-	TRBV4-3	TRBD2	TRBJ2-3	CASSQGRELDTQYF	TGCGCCAGCAGCCAAGGGCGGGAGTTGGATACGCAGTATTTT
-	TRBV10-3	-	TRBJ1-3	CAISPGFSGNTIYF	TGTGCCATCAGTCCAGGCTTCTCTGGAAACACCATATATTTT
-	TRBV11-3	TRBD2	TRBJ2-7	CASSLRGSYEQYF	TGTGCCAGCAGCCTGCGGGGGTCCTACGAGCAGTACTTC